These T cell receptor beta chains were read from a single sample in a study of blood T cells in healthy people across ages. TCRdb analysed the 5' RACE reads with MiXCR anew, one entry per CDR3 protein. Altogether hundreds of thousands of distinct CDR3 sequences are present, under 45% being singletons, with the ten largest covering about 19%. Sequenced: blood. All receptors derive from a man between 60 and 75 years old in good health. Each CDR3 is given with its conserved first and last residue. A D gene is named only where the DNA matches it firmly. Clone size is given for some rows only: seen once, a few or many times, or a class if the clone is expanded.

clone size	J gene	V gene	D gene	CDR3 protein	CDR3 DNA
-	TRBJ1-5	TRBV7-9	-	CAGSLGNQPQHF	TGTGCCGGCAGCTTGGGGAATCAGCCCCAGCATTTT
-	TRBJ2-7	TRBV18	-	CASSTDGSSYEQYF	TGTGCCAGCTCAACGGACGGGAGCTCCTACGAGCAGTACTTC
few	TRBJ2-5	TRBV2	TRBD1	CASSSPQGAKQYF	TGTGCCAGCAGCTCTCCACAGGGGGCCAAGCAGTACTTC
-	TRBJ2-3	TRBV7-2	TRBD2	CASSQNSGGADTQYF	TGTGCCAGCAGCCAGAATAGCGGGGGGGCGGATACGCAGTATTTT
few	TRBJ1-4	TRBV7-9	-	CASSLATWELFF	TGTGCCAGCAGCTTAGCAACCTGGGAACTGTTTTTT
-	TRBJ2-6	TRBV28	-	CASGVQGSGANVLTF	TGTGCCAGCGGTGTACAGGGATCTGGGGCCAACGTCCTGACTTTC
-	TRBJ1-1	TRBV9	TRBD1	CASNLQGGDTEAFF	TGTGCCAGCAACTTACAGGGGGGAGACACTGAAGCTTTCTTT
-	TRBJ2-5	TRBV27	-	CASSTAGYNEQYF	TGTGCCAGCAGTACCGCCGGGTACAATGAGCAGTACTTC
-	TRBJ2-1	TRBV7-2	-	CASSRRQPGGGDEQFF	TGTGCCAGCAGCCGACGACAGCCGGGGGGCGGCGATGAGCAGTTCTTC
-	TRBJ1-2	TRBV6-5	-	CASTTGGGYTF	TGTGCCAGCACTACAGGAGGTGGCTACACCTTC
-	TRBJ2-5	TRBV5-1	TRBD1	CAGSRKQGRAWQETQYF	TGCGCCGGCAGCAGAAAACAGGGGAGAGCATGGCAAGAGACCCAGTACTTC
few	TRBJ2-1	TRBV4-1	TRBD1	CASSQSGQGLNEQFF	TGCGCCAGCAGCCAGTCGGGACAGGGTCTGAATGAGCAGTTCTTC
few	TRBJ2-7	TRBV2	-	CASSDRQGGYEQYF	TGTGCCAGCAGTGACAGGCAGGGTGGTTACGAGCAGTACTTC
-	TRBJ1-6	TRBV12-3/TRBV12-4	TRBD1	CASSLRQGVNSPLHF	TGTGCCAGCAGTTTACGACAGGGGGTTAATTCACCCCTCCACTTT
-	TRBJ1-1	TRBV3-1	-	CASSPGHRSMGAFF	TGTGCCAGTAGCCCCGGTCACCGAAGTATGGGAGCTTTCTTT
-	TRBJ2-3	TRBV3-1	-	CASSNLATDTQYF	TGTGCCAGCAGCAACCTCGCAACAGATACGCAGTATTTT
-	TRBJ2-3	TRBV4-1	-	CACSHGTALTDTQYF	TGCGCCTGCAGCCATGGGACCGCTCTCACAGATACGCAGTATTTT
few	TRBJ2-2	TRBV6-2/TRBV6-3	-	CASRNHSGLRIAGELFF	TGTGCCAGCAGGAATCACTCGGGACTTCGAATAGCGGGGGAGCTGTTTTTT
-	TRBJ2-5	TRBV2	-	CVSTKWLTKRDYQETQYF	TGTGTCAGCACCAAGTGGCTAACCAAACGGGACTACCAAGAGACCCAGTACTTC
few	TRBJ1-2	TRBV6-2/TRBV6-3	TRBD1	CASSEFRGRDYGYTF	TGTGCCAGCAGCGAATTCAGGGGGCGCGACTATGGCTACACCTTC
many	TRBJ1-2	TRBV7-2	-	CASSPRDGRGYTF	TGTGCCAGCAGCCCCCGGGACGGTCGTGGCTACACCTTC
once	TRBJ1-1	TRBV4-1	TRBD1	CASSQARDSFGAFF	TGCGCCAGCAGCCAAGCCCGGGACAGTTTCGGGGCTTTCTTT
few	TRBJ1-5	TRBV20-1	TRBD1	CSARTTGGTNQPQHF	TGCAGTGCTAGAACTACAGGGGGGACAAATCAGCCCCAGCATTTT
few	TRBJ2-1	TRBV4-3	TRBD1	CASSHTGGFTEQFF	TGCGCCAGCAGCCATACAGGGGGCTTCACTGAGCAGTTCTTC
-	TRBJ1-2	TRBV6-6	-	CASRGTAEFYGYTF	TGTGCCAGCAGGGGGACGGCGGAATTCTATGGCTACACCTTC
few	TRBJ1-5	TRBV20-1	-	CSARERGGYSNQPQHF	TGCAGTGCTAGAGAAAGGGGCGGCTATAGCAATCAGCCCCAGCATTTT
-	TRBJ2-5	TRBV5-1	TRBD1	CASSSGTGTGETQYF	TGCGCCAGCAGCTCCGGGACAGGGACGGGAGAGACCCAGTACTTC
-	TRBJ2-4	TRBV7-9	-	CASSFHSLAKNIQYF	TGTGCCAGCAGCTTTCACAGTCTAGCCAAAAACATTCAGTACTTC
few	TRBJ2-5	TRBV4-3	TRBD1	CASSQSKGANEQYF	TGCGCCAGCAGCCAAAGTAAGGGGGCAAATGAGCAGTACTTC
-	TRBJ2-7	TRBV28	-	CASSLGSYYEQYF	TGTGCCAGCAGTTTGGGCAGCTACTACGAGCAGTACTTC
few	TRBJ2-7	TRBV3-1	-	CASSQGQGGYEQYF	TGTGCCAGCAGCCAAGGCCAGGGTGGCTACGAGCAGTACTTC
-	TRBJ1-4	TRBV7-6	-	CASSVYGDEKLFF	TGTGCCAGCAGCGTATATGGTGATGAAAAACTGTTTTTT